This T cell receptor beta chain stems from a study of human T cells and chemical hapten exposure. Looking at the study overall: Application of 0.01% DPC to the upper back was done by patch test, with a reading at 6 days. How much TCR each sample yielded varied, mostly because pooled library volumes differed slightly.

TCRdb analysed the RACE reads with MiXCR anew, one entry per CDR3 protein. This table holds 95,000 or so distinct CDR3 sequences, about an eighth found once. As to time point: patch test 2, 6 weeks after DPC sensitization. The treatment here: therapeutic diphenylcyclopropenone sensitization with weekly scalp DPC. With V trimmed by 4 bases and J by 4 bases, 11 bases remained unmatched. The germline gives CDR1 SEHNR, CDR2 FQNEAQ (reference sequence). The CDR3 is 16 amino acids. Note on this clonotype: The antigen remains unidentified.

General study findings and limits: Expanded TCRs grouped into significantly more large CDR3 similarity clusters than controls produced.

The V gene is TRBV7-9, the J gene TRBJ1-2, with 8 bases aligning to TRBD1. This clonotype originated in a woman aged 35 to 49 with alopecia areata. Some clones in this sample may be carry-over from other donors' samples. The sample here was whole blood, taken in connection with sensitization to the hapten diphenylcyclopropenone (DPC). CDR3 sequence (DNA): TGTGCCAGCAGCTCCTCCGGACAGGGCCCAAGCTATGGCTACACCTTC. Translation gives CASSSSGQGPSYGYTF. Full variable domain (missing parts from reference TRBV7-9 and TRBJ1-2): DTGVSQNPRHKITKRGQNVTFRCDPISEHNRLYWYRQTLGQGPEFLTYFQNEAQLEKSRLLSDRFSAERPKGSFSTLEIQRTEQGDSAMYLCASSSSGQGPSYGYTFGSGTRLTVV.